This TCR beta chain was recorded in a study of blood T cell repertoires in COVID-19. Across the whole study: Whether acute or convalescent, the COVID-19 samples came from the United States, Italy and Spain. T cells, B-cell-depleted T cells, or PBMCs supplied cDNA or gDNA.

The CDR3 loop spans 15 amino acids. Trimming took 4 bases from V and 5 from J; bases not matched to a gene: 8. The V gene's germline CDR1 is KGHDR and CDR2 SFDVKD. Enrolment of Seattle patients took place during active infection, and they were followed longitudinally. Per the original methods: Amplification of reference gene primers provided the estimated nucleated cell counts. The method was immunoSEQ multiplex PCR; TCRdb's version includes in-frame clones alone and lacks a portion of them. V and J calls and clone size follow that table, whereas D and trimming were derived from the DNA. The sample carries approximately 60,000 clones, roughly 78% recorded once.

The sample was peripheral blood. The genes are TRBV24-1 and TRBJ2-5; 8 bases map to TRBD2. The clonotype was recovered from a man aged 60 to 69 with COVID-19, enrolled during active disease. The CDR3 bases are TGTGCCACCAGTGAAACTAGCGGAGTTTACGAGACCCAGTACTTC. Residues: CATSETSGVYETQYF.